Given below is one T cell receptor beta chain in context. The antigen is not known. Researchers ran the PCR with 60 Vbeta and 13 Jbeta primers. Some clones are missing from TCRdb's copy, which holds only in-frame ones; the method was immunoSEQ multiplex PCR. The sample contains some 150,000 clones, approximately 75% of which appear only once. The V and J ends lost 4 bases and 5 bases respectively, with 11 bases between them. In germline, CDR1 is LGHNA, CDR2 YNFKEQ. The CDR3 is 14 amino acids. The data originate from a study of cytomegalovirus exposure and HLA in healthy donors. Study conclusions and caveats: Specific recognition of CMV antigens was confirmed in vitro for a few chains (all CMV-associated). Follow-up analysis seemed to connect common viral pathogens with several of the most significant clusters identified. Later, an analysis showed that TCR beta chains associated with HLA were more clonally expanded than others that were equally common. Indistinguishable V segments such as TRBV6-2 and TRBV6-3 were excluded.

The J gene is TRBJ1-4, the V gene TRBV4-2; D is unresolved. Sequencing was done on a sample of PBMCs. The receptor's source is a man aged 50 to 60 in good health and CMV-seropositive. The CDR3 loop reads CASSPGVRNEKLFF. The CDR3 DNA follows: TGTGCCAGCAGCCCAGGTGTGCGAAATGAAAAACTGTTTTTT.